This passage covers 18 T cell receptor beta chains from one sample sequenced in a study of somatic mutations in cytotoxic T cells in rheumatoid arthritis. The protocol was immunoSEQ multiplex PCR, while the TCRdb copy is restricted to in-frame clones and leaves out a portion. The sample carries about 20,000 clones, about 80% recorded once. The sequenced material came from CD8+ T cells sorted from blood. These receptor sequences come from an adult with rheumatoid arthritis.

The V gene is TRBV11-2, the J gene TRBJ1-1; unclear D gene. CDR1 is SGHAT, CDR2 FQNNGV, per germline. Trimming removed 1 base from V and 1 base from J, with 7 bases in between. This CDR3 has 14 residues. The CDR3 DNA follows: TGTGCCAGCAGCTTAGGTAGTGGGAACACTGAAGCTTTCTTT. This gives the protein CASSLGSGNTEAFF.

This chain links TRBV14 with TRBJ1-2; 7 nucleotides line up with TRBD1. Germline V gene data show CDR1 as SGHDN and CDR2 as FVKESK. V trimming: 5 bases; J trimming: 6 bases; junction bases outside the gene matches: 9. This CDR3 has 14 amino acids. The DNA for the CDR3 is TGTGCCAGCAGCAAAATACAGGGGTCAGATGGCTACACCTTC. As protein: CASSKIQGSDGYTF.

V is TRBV4-1 and J is TRBJ2-6, with D possibly being TRBD1 (6 bases). Looked up from germline, CDR1 is MGHRA and CDR2 is YSYEKL. The V end lost 4 bases, the J end lost 0 bases, and 10 bases lay between the germline ends. The CDR3 extends over 16 amino acids. The CDR3 nucleotides read TGCGCCAGCAGCCCAGACAGGAACTCTGGGGCCAACGTCCTGACTTTC. Amino acids: CASSPDRNSGANVLTF.

The genes are TRBV14 and TRBJ2-1, with D unresolved. V lost 3 bases, J lost 15 bases, and 21 bases lay in between. Germline V gene sequence: CDR1 SGHDN, CDR2 FVKESK. This CDR3 is 14 amino acids long. The CDR3 loop reads CASSQAAGPAFPFF. Here the CDR3 DNA reads TGTGCCAGCAGCCAGGCGGCCGGACCCGCCTTTCCGTTCTTC. Full variable domain (rest looked up from reference TRBV14 and TRBJ2-1): EAGVTQFPSHSVIEKGQTVTLRCDPISGHDNLYWYRRVMGKEIKFLLHFVKESKQDESGMPNNRFLAERTGGTYSTLKVQPAELEDSGVYFCASSQAAGPAFPFFGPGTRLTVL.

The chain combines TRBV12-1 with TRBJ2-1; the D call in the table, TRBD2, was not verified against the DNA. TRBV12-1 is a pseudogene segment. The CDR3 consists of 18 residues. For the CDR3, the DNA is TGTGCCAGCAGCTTTATCCAAACTGAGCGGAGCTCCTACAATGAGCAGTTCTTC. Protein product: CASSFIQTERSSYNEQFF.

The chain recombines TRBV27 with TRBJ1-1; D may be TRBD1 (5 bases). Trimming left V 6 bases short and J 1 base short, with 9 bases between. Germline CDR1 MNHEY, CDR2 SMNVEV (reference sequence). The CDR3 extends over 13 amino acids. CDR3 amino acids: CASRGGENTEAFF. CDR3 sequence (DNA): TGTGCCAGCAGGGGGGGGGAGAACACTGAAGCTTTCTTT.

The CDR3 DNA reads as TGTGCCAGCAGCTTTGGAGGGTTGGGGATCTACACCTTC. Encoded protein: CASSFGGLGIYTF. This chain uses TRBV7-9 with TRBJ1-2; no clear D gene. V was cut by 3 bases and J by 10 bases, with 15 bases left in between. This CDR3 contains 13 residues. Looked up from germline, CDR1 is SEHNR and CDR2 is FQNEAQ (reference sequence).

V gene TRBV14 combines with J gene TRBJ2-1; D unclear. V gave up 3 bases and J gave up 3 bases, with 12 bases separating them. The CDR3 sequence is 15 residues long. CDR1 is SGHDN and CDR2 is FVKESK in the germline V gene. The DNA for the CDR3 is TGTGCCAGCAGCCAGGTAGGCGCTTACTACAATGAGCAGTTCTTC. It yields the protein CASSQVGAYYNEQFF.

The V call is TRBV25-1, the J call TRBJ1-2, with 12 bases fitting TRBD1. The CDR3 spans 16 residues. The J segment lost 7 bases and the V segment lost 3 bases, leaving 9 bases of the junction unmatched. Germline CDR1 reads MGHDK; CDR2 reads SYGVNS. The chain's CDR3 is CASSEGQGAGMGGYTF. The CDR3 DNA reads as TGTGCCAGCAGTGAGGGACAGGGGGCCGGAATGGGTGGCTACACCTTC.

This chain joins TRBV7-2 and TRBJ1-1, with TRBD1 as a possible D gene (6 bases). V was shortened by 3 bases and J by 5 bases, with 7 bases between the two germline ends. Germline assignment: CDR1 SGHTA and CDR2 FQGNSA. The CDR3 covers 12 residues. CDR3 protein: CASSLTGTEAFF. As DNA, the CDR3 is TGTGCCAGCAGCTTGACAGGAACTGAAGCTTTCTTT.

This sequence joins TRBV29-1 and TRBJ1-2; no reliable D call. In germline, CDR1 is SQVTM, CDR2 ANQGSEA. V shed 4 bases and J shed 10 bases, with 13 bases lying between them. This CDR3 has 11 residues. DNA of the CDR3: TGCAGCGTTGTGGCCGGGCTCTCCTACACCTTC. Translated, it gives CSVVAGLSYTF.

This clone has just a few counts. The V call is TRBV9, the J call TRBJ1-2; D uncertain. Germline CDR1 SGDLS, CDR2 YYNGEE. There are 12 residues in the CDR3. V was trimmed by 4 bases and J by 6 bases, leaving 10 bases between them. The CDR3 DNA is TGTGCCAGCAGCCCTCTTGAGAATGGCTACACCTTC. It is translated as CASSPLENGYTF. Variable domain in full (rest from reference TRBV9 and TRBJ1-2): DSGVTQTPKHLITATGQRVTLRCSPRSGDLSVYWYQQSLDQGLQFLIQYYNGEERAKGNILERFSAQQFPDLHSELNLSSLELGDSALYFCASSPLENGYTFGSGTRLTVV.

This chain uses TRBV27 with TRBJ2-7; TRBD1 aligns across 8 bases. CDR1 is MNHEY, CDR2 SMNVEV, per germline (reference sequence). The CDR3 has 13 amino acids. V shed 8 bases and J 0 bases; nucleotides not matched to a gene: 3. CDR3 sequence reads: CASRDRYSYEQYF. The DNA of the CDR3 is TGTGCCAGCCGGGACAGGTACTCCTACGAGCAGTACTTC.

This chain uses TRBV30 with TRBJ1-2; the D gene is possibly TRBD1 (6 bases). V lost 4 bases to trimming and J lost 4 bases, with 19 bases between them. Germline values: CDR1 GTSNPN, CDR2 SVGIG (reference sequence). This CDR3 is 15 amino acids long. CDR3 residues: CAWTLEGDRSYGYTF. CDR3 DNA: TGTGCCTGGACGCTTGAGGGGGATCGGTCCTATGGCTACACCTTC. Drawing the rest from reference TRBV30 and TRBJ1-2, the complete variable domain is SQTIHQWPATLVQPVGSPLSLECTVEGTSNPNLYWYRQAAGRGLQLLFYSVGIGQISSEVPQNLSASRPQDRQFILSSKKLLLSDSGFYLCAWTLEGDRSYGYTFGSGTRLTVV.

This chain links TRBV7-3 with TRBJ2-5; a weak D match, TRBD2 (5 bases). This CDR3 spans 15 amino acids. V shed 2 bases and J shed 5 bases, with 15 bases lying between them. From germline, CDR1 is SGHTA and CDR2 FQGTGA. In DNA form, the CDR3 reads TGTGCCAGCAGCTTAGAGGCCAGTGGCGGGGAGACCCAGTACTTC. It codes for CASSLEASGGETQYF.

The chain recombines TRBV10-3 with TRBJ2-7; D is possibly TRBD2 (7 bases). Germline-derived CDR1 and CDR2 are ENHRY and SYGVKD. V lost 11 bases, J lost 4 bases, and 30 bases lay in between. The CDR3 extends over 17 amino acids. In DNA, the CDR3 is TGTGCCCCTCCCCGGGACACAATCGGTAGGGAGGGTTACGAGCAGTACTTC. This sequence encodes CAPPRDTIGREGYEQYF.

The V call is TRBV19, the J call TRBJ1-2; 7 nucleotides agree with TRBD1. The germline CDR1 and CDR2 sequences are LNHDA and SQIVND (reference sequence). V shed 4 bases and J 10 bases; nucleotides not matched to a gene: 6. This CDR3 has 12 amino acids. This chain's CDR3 is CASSTVQGPYTF. CDR3 DNA: TGTGCCAGTAGTACTGTACAGGGGCCCTACACCTTC.

The genes are TRBV5-4 and TRBJ1-2; a weak D match, TRBD1 (6 bases). V lost 0 bases, J lost 4 bases, and 13 bases lay in between. In germline, CDR1 is SGHNT, CDR2 YYREEE (reference sequence). This CDR3 region has 15 residues. The DNA of the CDR3 is TGTGCCAGCAGCTTGGAGGGGGGCCGGGGCTATGGCTACACCTTC. It encodes CASSLEGGRGYGYTF.